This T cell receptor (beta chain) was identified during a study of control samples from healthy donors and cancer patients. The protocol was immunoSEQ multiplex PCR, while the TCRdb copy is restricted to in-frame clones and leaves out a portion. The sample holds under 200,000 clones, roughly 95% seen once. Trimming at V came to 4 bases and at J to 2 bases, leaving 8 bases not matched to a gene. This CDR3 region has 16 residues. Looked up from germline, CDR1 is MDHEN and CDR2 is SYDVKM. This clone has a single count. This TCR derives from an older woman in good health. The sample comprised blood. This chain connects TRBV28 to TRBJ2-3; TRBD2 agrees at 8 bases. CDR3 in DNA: TGTGCCAGCAGTTCCCATTTAGCGGGGAACACAGATACGCAGTATTTT. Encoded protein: CASSSHLAGNTDTQYF.